Only a few counts were recorded for the clone carrying this TCR beta chain. This sample is drawn from a study of blood T cell repertoires in COVID-19. This table comes from immunoSEQ multiplex PCR, and its TCRdb copy is limited to in-frame clones, with some not included. The table has approximately 260,000 clones, approximately 84% seen once; the top ten hold more than 3%. Trimming removed 5 bases from V and 2 bases from J, with 9 bases in between. The CDR3 runs to 13 residues. Germline values: CDR1 SGHTA, CDR2 FQGNSA. The chain joins TRBV7-2 to TRBJ1-1; D ambiguous. The origin of this receptor is a man aged 45-60 years who had recovered from COVID-19. Sequencing used PBMCs or T cells enriched from blood (not recorded which). DNA for the CDR3: TGTGCCAGCAGCGCAACATTTAACACTGAAGCTTTCTTT. Residues: CASSATFNTEAFF.